This T cell receptor beta chain was found in a study of Graves' ophthalmopathy and Graves' hyperthyroidism. Moderately to severely active ophthalmopathy under 3 months, CAS at least 3, NOSPECS at least 4. Other autoimmune diseases, uncontrolled infections, pregnancy or lactation excluded patients from enrollment. A 10 ml volume of fresh peripheral blood provided the PBMCs. This CDR3 spans 14 amino acids. Germline CDR1 is DFQATT and CDR2 is SNEGSKA (reference sequence). The V segment lost 0 bases and the J segment 6 bases; nucleotides outside the gene matches: 7. The study amplified TCR beta CDR3 regions using RNA transcripts. In the first round, RT-PCR was carried out with HTBI primers, and a multiplex PCR formed the second round. MiXCR was run by TCRdb on the multiplex PCR reads, yielding one entry per CDR3 protein. The profile shows about 240,000 distinct CDR3 sequences, around 45% of them singletons.

Findings of the study overall: Among expanded thyroid clonotypes above 0.001 frequency, most also occurred in blood.

In regard to this clonotype: The antigen is unknown.

The sequence was obtained from an adult man with Graves' ophthalmopathy. The V call is TRBV20-1, the J call TRBJ1-1; 7 bases are a match to TRBD1. The source material was peripheral blood. The CDR3 loop reads CSAREDRVKAEAFF. The DNA of the CDR3 is TGCAGTGCTAGAGAAGACAGGGTCAAGGCTGAAGCTTTCTTT.